The rows below give T cell receptor beta chains drawn from one sample of a study of CD8+ T cells in alopecia areata. The protocol was immunoSEQ multiplex PCR, while the TCRdb copy is restricted to in-frame clones and leaves out a portion. This repertoire shows just over 150,000 clones, approximately 53% found once; its top ten account for just under 20%. The sample consisted of CD8+ T cells sorted from blood, taken at week 0. All receptors derive from a human donor with alopecia areata. The CDR3 runs from the conserved cysteine through the conserved F or W. A D gene is named only where the DNA matches it firmly. Clone sizes are given selectively: once, few, many, or a class where the clone is expanded.

size: .
V: TRBV2
D: TRBD1
J: TRBJ2-7
CDR3: CASEEQGGYEQYF
DNA: TGTGCCAGTGAAGAACAGGGGGGCTACGAGCAGTACTTC

size: .
V: TRBV7-3
D: TRBD1
J: TRBJ2-7
CDR3: CASSYGQGDYEQYF
DNA: TGTGCCAGCAGTTATGGACAGGGCGACTACGAGCAGTACTTC

size: .
V: TRBV27
D: .
J: TRBJ2-7
CDR3: CASSGSSTGWEQYF
DNA: TGTGCCAGCTCCGGGAGCTCGACCGGCTGGGAGCAGTACTTC

size: .
V: TRBV28
D: .
J: TRBJ2-5
CDR3: CASKVGGRRQETQYF
DNA: TGTGCCAGCAAAGTCGGTGGGAGACGCCAAGAGACCCAGTACTTC

size: .
V: TRBV29-1
D: .
J: TRBJ2-3
CDR3: CSVESWDTQYF
DNA: TGCAGCGTTGAATCCTGGGATACGCAGTATTTT

size: .
V: TRBV6-6
D: .
J: TRBJ2-3
CDR3: CASTQRGSTDTQYF
DNA: TGTGCCAGCACTCAAAGGGGGAGCACAGATACGCAGTATTTT

size: few
V: TRBV29-1
D: .
J: TRBJ2-1
CDR3: CSVGGNLYNEQFF
DNA: TGCAGCGTAGGAGGTAACCTATACAATGAGCAGTTCTTC

size: .
V: TRBV7-2
D: TRBD1
J: TRBJ2-7
CDR3: CASSLAWDSYEQYF
DNA: TGTGCCAGCAGCTTAGCCTGGGACAGCTACGAGCAGTACTTC

size: few
V: TRBV30
D: TRBD2
J: TRBJ2-3
CDR3: CAWSGGGRTDTQYF
DNA: TGTGCCTGGAGTGGGGGGGGACGCACAGATACGCAGTATTTT

size: .
V: TRBV27
D: .
J: TRBJ2-7
CDR3: CASSLSGSTYEQYF
DNA: TGTGCCAGCAGTTTATCAGGCAGTACCTACGAGCAGTACTTC

size: few
V: TRBV7-9
D: .
J: TRBJ1-2
CDR3: CASSLRHNYGYTF
DNA: TGTGCCAGCAGCTTACGACATAACTATGGCTACACCTTC

size: .
V: TRBV5-1
D: TRBD2
J: TRBJ2-5
CDR3: CASSLGVAGVSRQETQYF
DNA: TGCGCCAGCAGCTTGGGAGTAGCGGGGGTTTCTCGCCAAGAGACCCAGTACTTC

size: .
V: TRBV13
D: TRBD2
J: TRBJ2-7
CDR3: CASSSSGGGTGEQYF
DNA: TGTGCCAGCAGCTCCTCTGGCGGGGGGACGGGCGAGCAGTACTTC

size: .
V: TRBV7-9
D: .
J: TRBJ2-2
CDR3: CASSFKDGNTGELFF
DNA: TGTGCCAGCAGCTTTAAGGACGGCAACACCGGGGAGCTGTTTTTT

size: medium-sized
V: TRBV7-3
D: .
J: TRBJ2-5
CDR3: CASSLGGWETQYF
DNA: TGTGCCAGCAGCTTGGGGGGATGGGAGACCCAGTACTTC

size: once
V: TRBV7-9
D: .
J: TRBJ2-7
CDR3: CASSLDRTNSYEQYF
DNA: TGTGCCAGCAGCTTAGACAGAACGAACTCCTACGAGCAGTACTTC

size: few
V: TRBV6-6
D: .
J: TRBJ2-2
CDR3: CASSPRGGGTGELFF
DNA: TGTGCCAGCAGCCCTAGGGGGGGAGGCACCGGGGAGCTGTTTTTT

size: .
V: TRBV15
D: .
J: TRBJ1-5
CDR3: CATSSLNQPQHF
DNA: TGTGCCACCAGCAGCCTTAATCAGCCCCAGCATTTT

size: many
V: TRBV29-1
D: .
J: TRBJ2-1
CDR3: CSVDFGASSYNEQFF
DNA: TGCAGCGTTGATTTCGGGGCCAGCTCCTACAATGAGCAGTTCTTC

size: .
V: TRBV27
D: .
J: TRBJ2-1
CDR3: CASSPPGGLDNEQFF
DNA: TGTGCCAGCAGTCCTCCCGGGGGGCTGGACAATGAGCAGTTCTTC

size: .
V: TRBV5-1
D: TRBD2
J: TRBJ2-5
CDR3: CASSYGGASETQYF
DNA: TGCGCCAGCAGCTACGGGGGGGCCTCGGAGACCCAGTACTTC

size: .
V: TRBV29-1
D: .
J: TRBJ1-1
CDR3: CSVAGEAFF
DNA: TGCAGCGTTGCGGGTGAAGCTTTCTTT

size: .
V: TRBV14
D: .
J: TRBJ2-3
CDR3: CASSQVASGTDTQYF
DNA: TGTGCCAGCAGCCAAGTGGCCAGTGGCACAGATACGCAGTATTTT

size: .
V: TRBV29-1
D: .
J: TRBJ1-2
CDR3: CSVDQRLNYGYTF
DNA: TGCAGCGTTGATCAGCGACTGAACTATGGCTACACCTTC

size: few
V: TRBV6-5
D: .
J: TRBJ2-6
CDR3: CASSYTGANVLTF
DNA: TGTGCCAGCAGTTATACCGGGGCCAACGTCCTGACTTTC

size: few
V: TRBV5-5
D: .
J: TRBJ2-5
CDR3: CASSYGAGGETQYF
DNA: TGTGCCAGCAGCTATGGGGCAGGCGGGGAGACCCAGTACTTC

size: .
V: TRBV30
D: .
J: TRBJ2-7
CDR3: CAWSVYAGDEQYF
DNA: TGTGCCTGGAGTGTATATGCAGGGGACGAGCAGTACTTC

size: few
V: TRBV15
D: .
J: TRBJ1-2
CDR3: CATSRDHGTAGYTF
DNA: TGTGCCACCAGCAGAGATCACGGGACGGCTGGCTACACCTTC

size: few
V: TRBV15
D: .
J: TRBJ1-1
CDR3: CATSSRGGPNTEAFF
DNA: TGTGCCACCAGCAGTAGAGGCGGGCCGAACACTGAAGCTTTCTTT

size: .
V: TRBV5-6
D: .
J: TRBJ2-7
CDR3: CASSLGESSYEQYF
DNA: TGTGCCAGCAGCTTAGGGGAGAGCTCCTACGAGCAGTACTTC

size: .
V: TRBV30
D: .
J: TRBJ2-7
CDR3: CAWSATSGYEQYF
DNA: TGTGCCTGGAGTGCTACCAGCGGCTACGAGCAGTACTTC

size: few
V: TRBV29-1
D: .
J: TRBJ1-2
CDR3: CSVHGGLRGRGYTF
DNA: TGCAGCGTCCACGGGGGACTCAGAGGGCGTGGCTACACCTTC

size: few
V: TRBV19
D: .
J: TRBJ2-3
CDR3: CASSIGTQRRTDTQYF
DNA: TGTGCCAGTAGTATAGGGACACAACGCAGGACAGATACGCAGTATTTT

size: few
V: TRBV29-1
D: TRBD1
J: TRBJ2-1
CDR3: CSVFRAGGFNEQFF
DNA: TGCAGCGTTTTCAGGGCAGGGGGCTTCAATGAGCAGTTCTTC

size: few
V: TRBV14
D: .
J: TRBJ2-7
CDR3: CASSLVPRDEQYF
DNA: TGTGCCAGCAGCTTGGTCCCGAGGGACGAGCAGTACTTC

size: .
V: TRBV2
D: .
J: TRBJ1-1
CDR3: CASMSNTEAFF
DNA: TGTGCCAGCATGAGTAACACTGAAGCTTTCTTT

size: few
V: TRBV30
D: .
J: TRBJ2-3
CDR3: CAWSVPLGSTDTQYF
DNA: TGTGCCTGGAGTGTGCCGTTGGGGAGCACAGATACGCAGTATTTT

size: .
V: TRBV20-1
D: .
J: TRBJ1-1
CDR3: CSARPLEEAFF
DNA: TGCAGTGCCCGCCCCCTAGAGGAAGCTTTCTTT

size: few
V: TRBV7-9
D: .
J: TRBJ1-1
CDR3: CASSERQGRATEAFF
DNA: TGTGCCAGCAGCGAAAGGCAGGGCCGGGCCACTGAAGCTTTCTTT

size: once
V: TRBV4-3
D: .
J: TRBJ1-5
CDR3: CASSQSESQPQHF
DNA: TGCGCCAGCAGCCAGTCGGAGAGTCAGCCCCAGCATTTT

size: .
V: TRBV12-5
D: .
J: TRBJ2-3
CDR3: CASGYTGYGDTQYF
DNA: TGTGCTAGTGGCTATACAGGGTACGGGGATACGCAGTATTTT

size: .
V: TRBV9
D: .
J: TRBJ2-3
CDR3: CASSVATGGLSDTQYF
DNA: TGTGCCAGCAGCGTAGCTACTGGGGGTTTATCAGATACGCAGTATTTT

size: .
V: TRBV29-1
D: .
J: TRBJ2-7
CDR3: CSVEQGSLGLYEQYF
DNA: TGCAGCGTTGAACAGGGATCCCTAGGTCTCTACGAGCAGTACTTC

size: .
V: TRBV19
D: .
J: TRBJ2-5
CDR3: CASSIDRLQETQYF
DNA: TGTGCCAGTAGTATTGACAGACTCCAAGAGACCCAGTACTTC

size: .
V: TRBV19
D: .
J: TRBJ2-1
CDR3: CASSIADTYNEQFF
DNA: TGTGCCAGTAGTATAGCAGATACCTACAATGAGCAGTTCTTC

size: .
V: TRBV13
D: .
J: TRBJ2-5
CDR3: CASSPQAREETQYF
DNA: TGTGCCAGCAGCCCACAGGCCAGGGAGGAGACCCAGTACTTC

size: few
V: TRBV7-9
D: TRBD2
J: TRBJ2-1
CDR3: CASSLSSGGTYNEQFF
DNA: TGTGCCAGCAGCTTGTCAAGCGGGGGGACCTACAATGAGCAGTTCTTC

size: few
V: TRBV5-6
D: .
J: TRBJ2-5
CDR3: CASSWMETQYF
DNA: TGTGCCAGCAGCTGGATGGAGACCCAGTACTTC